The TCR beta chain under discussion was sequenced for a study of graft-versus-host responses after intestinal transplantation. Study as a whole: Transplantation in recipients was multivisceral, liver-intestinal, or isolated intestinal.

A note on this clone: Its antigen remains unknown.

Findings of the study overall: In recipient marrow, GvH clones were found, and some appeared first in ileum or blood.

Germline CDR1 reads SGHDT; CDR2 reads YYEEEE. The ends lost 0 bases at V and 10 bases at J; junction bases unmatched: 7. The CDR3 spans 15 residues. Method: immunoSEQ multiplex PCR; TCRdb's copy keeps in-frame clones and lacks some. Of about 100,000 clones listed, less than 90% are singletons. This receptor was identified in a human donor who was the organ donor for an intestinal transplant. The chain joins TRBV5-6 to TRBJ1-1, with 12 positions matching TRBD1. Sequences were derived from unstimulated CD4+ T cells sorted from spleen or lymph node cells, sampled before transplant. This CDR3 is CASSLVGQGARGAFF. The CDR3, as DNA: TGTGCCAGCAGCTTGGTGGGACAGGGGGCCCGTGGAGCTTTCTTT. The variable domain in full, completed from reference TRBV5-6 and TRBJ1-1, reads DAGVTQSPTHLIKTRGQQVTLRCSPKSGHDTVSWYQQALGQGPQFIFQYYEEEERQRGNFPDRFSGHQFPNYSSELNVNALLLGDSALYLCASSLVGQGARGAFFGQGTRLTVV.